Sequencing of this TCR beta chain was carried out in a study of T-cell memory formation after mild COVID-19. Study summary: For the most part, TCR clusters were specific to one donor.

Concerning this clonotype: Its antigen is still unknown.

Using its own MiXCR run on the 5' RACE reads, TCRdb lists one record per CDR3 protein. The sample records about 160,000 distinct CDR3 sequences, 25% to 40% being singletons. Study findings and constraints: A subset of responding clones appeared in pre-infection memory, suggesting cross-reactive memory joined.

The junction had 8 bases not matched to a gene; V was cut back by 9 bases and J by 7 bases. The germline gives CDR1 SEHNR, CDR2 FQNEAQ (reference sequence). The CDR3 is 13 residues long. V is TRBV7-9 and J is TRBJ2-1; 8 nucleotides match TRBD2. Material: PBMCs or a T cell subset sorted from them (not recorded which). The receptor's source is an adult woman who had mild COVID-19 (a few samples of this study predate the infection). Cell type and time point are not known. The CDR3 coding sequence is TGTGCCAGTACGCTAGCGGGTTATAATGAGCAGTTCTTC. It encodes CASTLAGYNEQFF.